This paragraph reports one T cell receptor beta chain. The data were obtained in a study of CD8 T cells in Susac syndrome. V dropped 5 bases and J dropped 6; count of bases not matched to a gene: 13. The CDR3 covers 17 residues. CDR1 is SEHNR and CDR2 is FQNEAQ in the germline V gene (reference sequence). Random hexamers served to reverse transcribe roughly 0.45 to 1 ug RNA. With immunoSEQ multiplex PCR, TCR beta CDR3 was amplified across 54 Vbeta and 13 Jbeta. TCRdb passed the immunoSEQ multiplex PCR reads through MiXCR, listing each CDR3 protein once. The sample includes 250,000 to 300,000 distinct CDR3 sequences, 75% to 85% of them seen just once. In blood CD8+ and CD4+ T cells, TCR beta underwent sequencing. Multiple sclerosis controls were treatment-naive patients with stable or active relapsing-remitting disease. CD8+ and CD4+ T cells were negatively isolated; TEMRA cells were FACS-enriched.

Material for sequencing was CD8+ T cells from PBMCs. The clonotype was recovered from a human donor with multiple sclerosis. V gene TRBV7-9 combines with J gene TRBJ2-2; 9 bases are a match to TRBD1. CDR3 loop: CASSPTPGQGAPGELFF. CDR3 nucleotides: TGTGCCAGCAGCCCGACCCCGGGACAGGGTGCGCCCGGGGAGCTGTTTTTT.